Sequencing of this T cell receptor (beta chain) was carried out in a study of beta chain features in type 1 diabetes. Findings of the study overall: PCR may have favored shorter templates equally in patients and controls. All four CD4+ subsets from Type 1 diabetes patients carried moderately but significantly shorter TCRB CDR3s. Resolution of whether HLA type affects TCRB rearrangement was not achieved here.

On this clone itself: Its target is not known.

Every bit of the isolated RNA underwent reverse transcription, so sequencing read expressed TCRB transcripts. Generated by immunoSEQ multiplex PCR, the TCRdb table keeps only in-frame clones and is missing some. The table has about 340,000 clones, about 13% seen once. The CDR3 contains 15 residues. The germline V gene encodes CDR1 GTSNPN and CDR2 SVGIG (reference sequence). V lost 3 bases to trimming and J lost 5 bases; unmatched junction nucleotides: 12. The sequencing input was naive CD4+ T cells from blood. This rearrangement joins TRBV30 to TRBJ1-1, with 7 bases aligning to TRBD1. The sequence came from a woman aged 18 to 35 with type 1 diabetes. DNA of the CDR3: TGTGCCTGGAGCCCCGACAGGGCACTACGGACTGAAGCTTTCTTT. This translates into CAWSPDRALRTEAFF. The whole variable domain, remainder taken from reference TRBV30 and TRBJ1-1, is SQTIHQWPATLVQPVGSPLSLECTVEGTSNPNLYWYRQAAGRGLQLLFYSVGIGQISSEVPQNLSASRPQDRQFILSSKKLLLSDSGFYLCAWSPDRALRTEAFFGQGTRLTVV.